This TCR beta chain comes out of a study of T cell responses to AZD1222 COVID-19 vaccine. This clone occurred a few times. This CDR3 spans 16 amino acids. The ends were cut back, 0 bases at V and 0 bases at J, with 9 bases in the middle. The germline V gene has CDR1 KGHSH and CDR2 LQKENI. Profiled with immunoSEQ multiplex PCR; TCRdb holds only in-frame clones, not every one. The table lists over 100,000 clones, about 90% of them singletons. Here the sequenced sample was peripheral blood, taken on day 0 of AZD1222 vaccination. The sequence derives from an adult in good health. J is TRBJ1-3 and V is TRBV18; D not certain. The CDR3 is CASSPPGRSSGNTIYF. DNA for the CDR3: TGTGCCAGCTCACCACCGGGCAGGAGCTCTGGAAACACCATATATTTT. The full variable domain, with the rest looked up from reference TRBV18 and TRBJ1-3, is NAGVMQNPRHLVRRRGQEARLRCSPMKGHSHVYWYRQLPEEGLKFMVYLQKENIIDESGMPKERFSAEFPKEGPSILRIQQVVRGDSAAYFCASSPPGRSSGNTIYFGEGSWLTVV.